Described below is a single TCR beta chain sequence and its context. The data are from a study of blood T cell repertoires in COVID-19. Per the study methods: It was from reference gene primer amplification that nucleated cell counts were estimated. The method was immunoSEQ multiplex PCR; TCRdb's version includes in-frame clones alone and lacks a portion of them. That table furnishes V, J and clone size, whereas the DNA furnished D and trimming. The sample consists of roughly 57,000 clones, about four fifths of them appearing once. The CDR3 covers 12 residues. Germline V lookup: CDR1 MNHEY, CDR2 SVGAGI. V dropped 8 bases and J dropped 6 bases, with 13 bases sitting between them.

The V call is TRBV6-5, the J call TRBJ1-1, with D unclear. Sequenced material: peripheral blood. The sequence was obtained from a man under 40 with COVID-19, enrolled during active disease. CDR3 in DNA: TGTGCCAGCTATCGGGGTCTCGCTGAAGCTTTCTTT. Translation: CASYRGLAEAFF.